The clone carrying this T cell receptor (beta chain) was recorded a few times. No antigen is known for it. The CDR3 has 15 residues. Per germline, CDR1 SGHDT and CDR2 YYEEEE. The V and J ends lost 5 bases and 0 bases respectively, with 15 bases between them. The data stem from a study of cytomegalovirus exposure and HLA in healthy donors. Study in general: Early on, a data release was issued that held 80 million or so unique TCRs from HLA-typed donors.

Study-wide findings and caveats: TCR sequences were mostly rare, though some public TCRs occurred in many donors. HLA alleles were associated with 17,000 or so TCR beta sequences in a later analysis at 0.05 false discovery rate.

60 Vbeta and 13 Jbeta primers were used in PCR. TCRdb's table, derived via immunoSEQ multiplex PCR, lists solely in-frame clones and lacks some. The table shows around 140,000 clones, with 61% occurring only once. This clonotype was sampled from a male donor in good health and CMV-seronegative. The sequencing sample was made of PBMCs. The J gene is TRBJ2-7, the V gene TRBV5-6, with a weak D call TRBD2 (6 bases). CDR3 nucleotides: TGTGCCAGCAGTTACGGGACTCACATCTCCTACGAGCAGTACTTC. Its protein is CASSYGTHISYEQYF. The full variable domain, rest sourced from reference TRBV5-6 and TRBJ2-7, is DAGVTQSPTHLIKTRGQQVTLRCSPKSGHDTVSWYQQALGQGPQFIFQYYEEEERQRGNFPDRFSGHQFPNYSSELNVNALLLGDSALYLCASSYGTHISYEQYFGPGTRLTVT.